Sequencing of this TCR beta chain was carried out in a study of cytotoxic CD8 clonotypes in ibrutinib-treated CLL. In the study overall: The patient breakdown showed roughly ten relapsed/refractory and some 16 treatment-naive cases, with 17 IGHV unmutated. Study-level points and caveats: Public clonotypes, rarely seen, contracted or held steady on treatment.

A note on this clone: Its antigen is not identified.

The germline V gene has CDR1 SNHLY and CDR2 FYNNEI. CDR3 length: 17 residues. V was cut by 2 bases and J by 8 bases, with 21 bases left in between. Target depth was 1 in 200,000 to 1 in 1 million T cells, about 10x per clonotype. Some clones are missing from TCRdb's copy, which holds only in-frame ones; the method was immunoSEQ multiplex PCR. In the table there are 150,000 to 200,000 clones, 70% to 90% of which are singletons. The input for sequencing was PBMCs, taken at disease progression, from a patient treated with ibrutinib. The sequence was collected from a human donor with chronic lymphocytic leukemia. The V and J genes are TRBV2 and TRBJ1-4; D call uncertain. CDR3 nucleotides: TGTGCCAGCAGTGAATTCCCCGGGCTCCGTTCGGAGGAAAAACTGTTTTTT. This codes for CASSEFPGLRSEEKLFF.